This TCR beta chain emerged from a study of cytomegalovirus exposure and HLA in healthy donors. Comment on this clone: Antigen: not known.

60 Vbeta and 13 Jbeta primers were used in PCR. Sequenced by immunoSEQ multiplex PCR; TCRdb stores in-frame clones only, minus some. The sample contains 70,000 to 90,000 clones, roughly 63% of which appear only once. Overall study results and limits: In a later analysis, TCR beta V- and J-gene trimming was associated with a missense DCLRE1C variant. It was assumed in the presence/absence analyses that sequencing depth was roughly uniform across donors. In a later analysis, at a false discovery rate of 0.05, 16,951 TCR beta sequences matched HLA alleles.

The sample taken for sequencing was PBMCs. The receptor comes from a woman aged 40 to 50 in good health and CMV-seropositive.

CDR3 nucleotide sequence: TGTGCCAGCAGCTTAGGGGGGGGTCCCTACGAGCAGTACTTC. Translated, it gives CASSLGGGPYEQYF. The chain has TRBV7-2 and TRBJ2-7, with 7 bases aligning to TRBD2. V shed 1 base and J 2 bases; nucleotides not matched to a gene: 2. The CDR3 has 14 residues. The germline V gene encodes CDR1 SGHTA and CDR2 FQGNSA. The entire variable domain, with the rest obtained from reference TRBV7-2 and TRBJ2-7, is as follows: GAGVSQSPSNKVTEKGKDVELRCDPISGHTALYWYRQSLGQGLEFLIYFQGNSAPDKSGLPSDRFSAERTGGSVSTLTIQRTQQEDSAVYLCASSLGGGPYEQYFGPGTRLTVT.